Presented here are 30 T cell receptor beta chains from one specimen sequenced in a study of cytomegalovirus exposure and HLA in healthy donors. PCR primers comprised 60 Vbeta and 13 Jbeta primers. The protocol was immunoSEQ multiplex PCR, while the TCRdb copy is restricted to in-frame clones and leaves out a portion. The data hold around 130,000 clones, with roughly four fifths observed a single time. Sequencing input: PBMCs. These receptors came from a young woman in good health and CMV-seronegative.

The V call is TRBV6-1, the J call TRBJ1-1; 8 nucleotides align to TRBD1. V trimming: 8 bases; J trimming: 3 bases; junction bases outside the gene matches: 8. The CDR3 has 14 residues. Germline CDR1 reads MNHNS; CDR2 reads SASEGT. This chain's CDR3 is CASPTHRGDTEAFF. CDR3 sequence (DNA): TGTGCCAGCCCCACCCACAGGGGGGACACTGAAGCTTTCTTT.

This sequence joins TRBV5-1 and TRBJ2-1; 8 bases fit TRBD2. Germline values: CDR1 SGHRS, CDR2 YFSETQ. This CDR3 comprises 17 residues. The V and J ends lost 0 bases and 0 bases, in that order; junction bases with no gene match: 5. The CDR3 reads CASSLGLAMSSYNEQFF. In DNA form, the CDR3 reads TGCGCCAGCAGCTTGGGACTAGCGATGAGCTCCTACAATGAGCAGTTCTTC.

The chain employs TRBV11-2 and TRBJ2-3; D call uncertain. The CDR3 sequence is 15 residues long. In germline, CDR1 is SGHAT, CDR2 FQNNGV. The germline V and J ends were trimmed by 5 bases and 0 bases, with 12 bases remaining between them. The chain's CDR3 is CASSVAVVSTDTQYF. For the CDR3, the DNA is TGTGCCAGCAGCGTAGCAGTGGTTAGCACAGATACGCAGTATTTT.

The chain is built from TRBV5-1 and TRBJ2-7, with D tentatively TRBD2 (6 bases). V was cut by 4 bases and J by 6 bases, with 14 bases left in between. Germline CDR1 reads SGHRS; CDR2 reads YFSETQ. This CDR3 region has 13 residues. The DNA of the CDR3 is TGCGCCAGCAGCGGAGGGTCTACCCCCGAGCAGTACTTC. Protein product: CASSGGSTPEQYF.

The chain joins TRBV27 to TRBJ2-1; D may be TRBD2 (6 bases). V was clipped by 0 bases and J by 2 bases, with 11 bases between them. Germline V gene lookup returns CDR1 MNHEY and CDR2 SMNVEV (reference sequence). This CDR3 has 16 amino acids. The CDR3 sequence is CASSLSRGEAYNEQFF. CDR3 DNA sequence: TGTGCCAGCAGTTTATCGCGGGGAGAGGCCTACAATGAGCAGTTCTTC.

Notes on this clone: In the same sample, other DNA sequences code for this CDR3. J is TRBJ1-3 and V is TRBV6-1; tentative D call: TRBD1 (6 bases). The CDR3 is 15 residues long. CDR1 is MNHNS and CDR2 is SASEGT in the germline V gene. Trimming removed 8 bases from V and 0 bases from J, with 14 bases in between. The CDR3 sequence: CASVPTGGSGNTIYF. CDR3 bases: TGTGCCAGCGTACCGACAGGAGGCTCTGGAAACACCATATATTTT.

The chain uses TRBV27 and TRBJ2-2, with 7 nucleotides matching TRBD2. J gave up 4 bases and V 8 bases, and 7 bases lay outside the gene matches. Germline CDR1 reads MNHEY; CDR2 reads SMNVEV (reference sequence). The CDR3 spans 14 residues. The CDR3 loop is CASCWRESTGELFF. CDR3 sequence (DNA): TGTGCCAGCTGCTGGCGGGAGTCCACCGGGGAGCTGTTTTTT.

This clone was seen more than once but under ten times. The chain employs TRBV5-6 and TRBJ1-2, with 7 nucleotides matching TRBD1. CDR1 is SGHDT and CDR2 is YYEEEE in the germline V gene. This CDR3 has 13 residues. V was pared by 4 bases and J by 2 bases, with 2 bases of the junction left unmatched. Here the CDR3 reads CASSPDRNYGYTF. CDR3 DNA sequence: TGTGCCAGCAGCCCGGACAGGAACTATGGCTACACCTTC.

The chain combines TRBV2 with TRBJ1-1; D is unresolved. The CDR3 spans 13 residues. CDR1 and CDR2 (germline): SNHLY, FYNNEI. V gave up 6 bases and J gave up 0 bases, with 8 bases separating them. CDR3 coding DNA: TGTGCCAGCAGAGTTCAGATGAACACTGAAGCTTTCTTT. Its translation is CASRVQMNTEAFF.

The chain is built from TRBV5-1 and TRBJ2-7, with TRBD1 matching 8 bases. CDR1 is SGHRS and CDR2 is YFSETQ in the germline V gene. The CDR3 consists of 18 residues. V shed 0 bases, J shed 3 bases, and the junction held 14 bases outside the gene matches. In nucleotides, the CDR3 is TGCGCCAGCAGCTTGGCTGGTACCCGGACAGGGCAGGGCTACGAGCAGTACTTC. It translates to CASSLAGTRTGQGYEQYF.

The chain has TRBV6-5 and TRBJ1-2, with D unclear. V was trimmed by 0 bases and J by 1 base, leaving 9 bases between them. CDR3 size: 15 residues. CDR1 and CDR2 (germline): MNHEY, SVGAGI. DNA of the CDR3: TGTGCCAGCAGTTACTCGAGGCAGAATAACTATGGCTACACCTTC. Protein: CASSYSRQNNYGYTF.

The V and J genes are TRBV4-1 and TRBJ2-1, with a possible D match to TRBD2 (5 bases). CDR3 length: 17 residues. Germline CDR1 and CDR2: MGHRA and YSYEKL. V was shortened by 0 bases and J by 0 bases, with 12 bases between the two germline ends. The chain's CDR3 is CASSQEVERSSYNEQFF. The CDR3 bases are TGCGCCAGCAGCCAAGAAGTCGAGCGGAGCTCCTACAATGAGCAGTTCTTC.

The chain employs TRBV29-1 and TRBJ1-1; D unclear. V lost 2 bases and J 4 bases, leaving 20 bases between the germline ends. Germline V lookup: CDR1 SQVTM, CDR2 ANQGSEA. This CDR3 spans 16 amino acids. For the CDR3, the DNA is TGCAGCGTTGAATCCGGTATGGGCAGCGGTTTCACTGAAGCTTTCTTT. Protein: CSVESGMGSGFTEAFF.

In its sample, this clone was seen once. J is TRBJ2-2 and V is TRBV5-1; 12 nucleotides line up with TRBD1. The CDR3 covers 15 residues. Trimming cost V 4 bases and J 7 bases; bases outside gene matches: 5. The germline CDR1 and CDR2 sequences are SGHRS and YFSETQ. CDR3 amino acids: CASSPGTGGFGELFF. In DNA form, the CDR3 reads TGCGCCAGCAGCCCCGGGACAGGGGGCTTCGGGGAGCTGTTTTTT.

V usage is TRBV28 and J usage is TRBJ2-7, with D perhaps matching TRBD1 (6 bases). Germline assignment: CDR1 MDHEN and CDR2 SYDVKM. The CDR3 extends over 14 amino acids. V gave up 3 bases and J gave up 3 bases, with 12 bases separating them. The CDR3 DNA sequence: TGTGCCAGCAGTTTTGCCCTGGACAGCTACGAGCAGTACTTC. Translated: CASSFALDSYEQYF.

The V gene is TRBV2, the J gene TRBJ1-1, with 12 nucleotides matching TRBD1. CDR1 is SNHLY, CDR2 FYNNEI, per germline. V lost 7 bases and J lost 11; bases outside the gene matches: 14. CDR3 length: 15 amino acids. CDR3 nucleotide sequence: TGTGCCAGCAACCGTCCCGGGACAGGGGGCGGTGAGGCTTTCTTT. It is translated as CASNRPGTGGGEAFF.

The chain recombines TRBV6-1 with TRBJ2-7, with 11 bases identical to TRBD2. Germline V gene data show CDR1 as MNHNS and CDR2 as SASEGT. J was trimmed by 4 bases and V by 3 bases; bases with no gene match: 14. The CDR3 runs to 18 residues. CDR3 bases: TGTGCCAGCAGTGAGGTCCAGGGGTGGATAGCGGGAGGGTACGAGCAGTACTTC. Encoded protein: CASSEVQGWIAGGYEQYF.

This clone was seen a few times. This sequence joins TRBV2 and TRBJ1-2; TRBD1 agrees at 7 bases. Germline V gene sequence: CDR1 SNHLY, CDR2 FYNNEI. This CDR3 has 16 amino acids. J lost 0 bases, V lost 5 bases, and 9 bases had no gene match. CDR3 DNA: TGTGCCAGCAGTAGGCAGGCAGGGGGTTCTAACTATGGCTACACCTTC. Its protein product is CASSRQAGGSNYGYTF.

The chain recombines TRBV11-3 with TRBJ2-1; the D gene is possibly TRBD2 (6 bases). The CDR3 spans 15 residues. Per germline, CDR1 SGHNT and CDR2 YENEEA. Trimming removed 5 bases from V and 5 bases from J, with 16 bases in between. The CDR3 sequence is CASSPRRGWNNEQFF. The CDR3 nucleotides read TGTGCCAGCAGCCCCAGGAGGGGATGGAACAATGAGCAGTTCTTC. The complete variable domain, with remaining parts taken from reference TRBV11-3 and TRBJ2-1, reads EAGVVQSPRYKIIEKKQPVAFWCNPISGHNTLYWYLQNLGQGPELLIRYENEEAVDDSQLPKDRFSAERLKGVDSTLKIQPAELGDSAVYLCASSPRRGWNNEQFFGPGTRLTVL.

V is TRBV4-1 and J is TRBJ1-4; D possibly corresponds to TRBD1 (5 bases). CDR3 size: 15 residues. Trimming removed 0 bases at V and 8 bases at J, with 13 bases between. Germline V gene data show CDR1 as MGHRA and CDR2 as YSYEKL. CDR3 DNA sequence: TGCGCCAGCAGCCAAGAGGACACGCTTAGGGAAAAACTGTTTTTT. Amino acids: CASSQEDTLREKLFF.

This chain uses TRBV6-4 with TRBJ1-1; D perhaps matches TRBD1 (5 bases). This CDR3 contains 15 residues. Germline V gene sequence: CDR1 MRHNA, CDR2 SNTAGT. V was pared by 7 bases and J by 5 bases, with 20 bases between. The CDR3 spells CASKLEGSTGTEAFF. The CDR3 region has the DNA TGTGCCAGCAAATTGGAGGGGTCTACTGGGACTGAAGCTTTCTTT.

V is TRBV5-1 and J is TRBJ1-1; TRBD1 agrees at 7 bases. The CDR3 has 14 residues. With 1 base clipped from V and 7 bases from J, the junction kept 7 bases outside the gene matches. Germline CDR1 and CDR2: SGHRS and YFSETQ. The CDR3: CASSLYPGTVEAFF. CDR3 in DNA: TGCGCCAGCAGCTTGTACCCTGGGACAGTTGAAGCTTTCTTT.

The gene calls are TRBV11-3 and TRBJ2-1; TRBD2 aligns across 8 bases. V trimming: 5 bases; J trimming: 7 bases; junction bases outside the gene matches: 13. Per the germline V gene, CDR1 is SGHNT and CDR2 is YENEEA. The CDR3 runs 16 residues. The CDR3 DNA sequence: TGTGCCAGCAGCGCTTGGGGGCGGGAGGAAGGGAATGAGCAGTTCTTC. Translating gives CASSAWGREEGNEQFF.

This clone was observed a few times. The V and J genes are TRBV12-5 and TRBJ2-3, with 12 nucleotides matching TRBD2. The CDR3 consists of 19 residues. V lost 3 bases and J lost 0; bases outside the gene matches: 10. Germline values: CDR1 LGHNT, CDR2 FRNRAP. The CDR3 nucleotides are TGTGCTAGTGGTTTCCGTAGCACCGGGACTAGCGGGAGCACAGATACGCAGTATTTT. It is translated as CASGFRSTGTSGSTDTQYF.

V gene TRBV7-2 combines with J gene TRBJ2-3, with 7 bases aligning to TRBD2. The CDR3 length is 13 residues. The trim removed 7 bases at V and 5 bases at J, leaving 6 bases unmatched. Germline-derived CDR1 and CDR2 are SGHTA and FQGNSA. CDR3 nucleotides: TGTGCCAGCACCCATCGCGGGGGAGATACGCAGTATTTT. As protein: CASTHRGGDTQYF. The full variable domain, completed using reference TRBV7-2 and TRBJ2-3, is GAGVSQSPSNKVTEKGKDVELRCDPISGHTALYWYRQSLGQGLEFLIYFQGNSAPDKSGLPSDRFSAERTGGSVSTLTIQRTQQEDSAVYLCASTHRGGDTQYFGPGTRLTVL.

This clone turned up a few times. The CDR3: CARDGTEAAYEQYF. The DNA of the CDR3 is TGCGCCAGGGACGGGACAGAAGCCGCCTACGAGCAGTACTTC. The gene calls are TRBV10-1 and TRBJ2-7; 7 nucleotides line up with TRBD1. CDR3 size: 14 residues. In germline, CDR1 is WNHNN, CDR2 SYGVQD (reference sequence). The V and J ends lost 9 bases and 2 bases, in that order; junction bases with no gene match: 10.

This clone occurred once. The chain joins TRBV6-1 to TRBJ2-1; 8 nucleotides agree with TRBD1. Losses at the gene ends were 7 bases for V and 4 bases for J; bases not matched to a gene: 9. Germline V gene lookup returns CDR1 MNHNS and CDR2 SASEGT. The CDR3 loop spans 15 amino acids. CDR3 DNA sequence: TGTGCCAGCATTTCACCGGGACAGGAGTACAATGAGCAGTTCTTC. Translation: CASISPGQEYNEQFF.

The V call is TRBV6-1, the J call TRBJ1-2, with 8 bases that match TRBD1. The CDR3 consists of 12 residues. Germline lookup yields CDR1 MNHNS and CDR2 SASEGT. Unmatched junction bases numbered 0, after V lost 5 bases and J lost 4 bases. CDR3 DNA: TGTGCCAGCAGTACAGGGGGCTATGGCTACACCTTC. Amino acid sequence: CASSTGGYGYTF.

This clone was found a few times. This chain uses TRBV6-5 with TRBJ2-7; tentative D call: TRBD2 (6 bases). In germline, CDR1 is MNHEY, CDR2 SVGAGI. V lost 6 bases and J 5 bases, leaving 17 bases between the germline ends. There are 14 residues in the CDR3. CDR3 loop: CASRPRGREDEQYF. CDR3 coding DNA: TGTGCCAGCAGACCCCGGGGCAGGGAGGACGAGCAGTACTTC.

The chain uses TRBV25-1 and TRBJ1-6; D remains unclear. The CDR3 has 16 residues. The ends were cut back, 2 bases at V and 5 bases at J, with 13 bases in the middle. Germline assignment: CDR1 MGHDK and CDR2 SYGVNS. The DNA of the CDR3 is TGTGCCAGCAGTGAAGCACAGCTCTCGAATAATTCACCCCTCCACTTT. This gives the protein CASSEAQLSNNSPLHF.